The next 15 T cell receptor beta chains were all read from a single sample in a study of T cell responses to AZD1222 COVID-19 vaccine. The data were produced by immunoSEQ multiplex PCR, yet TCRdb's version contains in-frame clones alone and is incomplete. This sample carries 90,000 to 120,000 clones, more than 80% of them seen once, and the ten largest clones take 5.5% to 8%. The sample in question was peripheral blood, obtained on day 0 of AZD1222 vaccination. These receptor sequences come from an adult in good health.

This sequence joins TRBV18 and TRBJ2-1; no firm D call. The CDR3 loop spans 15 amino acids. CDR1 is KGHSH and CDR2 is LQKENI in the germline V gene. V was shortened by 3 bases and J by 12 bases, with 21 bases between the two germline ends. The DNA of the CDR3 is TGTGCCAGCTCACCTCCCTCATCTGGTTTACGCACGCAGTTCTTC. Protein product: CASSPPSSGLRTQFF.

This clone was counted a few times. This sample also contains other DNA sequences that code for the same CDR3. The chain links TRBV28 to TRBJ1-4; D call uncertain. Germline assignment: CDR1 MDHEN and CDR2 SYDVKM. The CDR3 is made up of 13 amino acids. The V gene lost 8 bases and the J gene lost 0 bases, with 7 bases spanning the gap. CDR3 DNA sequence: TGTGCCAGCGGCCCCGCAACTAATGAAAAACTGTTTTTT. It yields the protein CASGPATNEKLFF.

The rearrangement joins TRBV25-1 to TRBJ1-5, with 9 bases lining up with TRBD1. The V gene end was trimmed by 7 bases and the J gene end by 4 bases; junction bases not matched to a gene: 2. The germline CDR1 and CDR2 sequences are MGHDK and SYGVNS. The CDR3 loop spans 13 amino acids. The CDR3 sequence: CASTGQGNQPQHF. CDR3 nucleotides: TGTGCCAGCACTGGACAGGGGAATCAGCCCCAGCATTTT.

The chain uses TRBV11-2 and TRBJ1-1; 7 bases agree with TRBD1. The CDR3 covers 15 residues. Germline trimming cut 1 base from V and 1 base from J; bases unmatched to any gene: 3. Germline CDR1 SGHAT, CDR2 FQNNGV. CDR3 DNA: TGTGCCAGCAGCTTAGTTCACAGGGGGAACACTGAAGCTTTCTTT. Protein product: CASSLVHRGNTEAFF. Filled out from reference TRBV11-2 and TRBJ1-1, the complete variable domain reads EAGVAQSPRYKIIEKRQSVAFWCNPISGHATLYWYQQILGQGPKLLIQFQNNGVVDDSQLPKDRFSAERLKGVDSTLKIQPAKLEDSAVYLCASSLVHRGNTEAFFGQGTRLTVV.

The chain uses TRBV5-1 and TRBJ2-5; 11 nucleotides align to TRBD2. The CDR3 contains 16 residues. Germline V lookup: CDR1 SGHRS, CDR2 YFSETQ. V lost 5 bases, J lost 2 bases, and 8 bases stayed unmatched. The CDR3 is CASRRGTSGNQETQYF. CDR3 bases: TGCGCCAGCAGGAGGGGGACTAGCGGAAATCAAGAGACCCAGTACTTC.

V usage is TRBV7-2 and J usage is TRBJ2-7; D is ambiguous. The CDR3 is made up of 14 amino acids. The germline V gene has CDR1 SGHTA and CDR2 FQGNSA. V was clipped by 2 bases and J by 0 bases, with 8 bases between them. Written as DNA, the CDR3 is TGTGCCAGCAGCTTACTCGGGCGCTCCTACGAGCAGTACTTC. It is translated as CASSLLGRSYEQYF.

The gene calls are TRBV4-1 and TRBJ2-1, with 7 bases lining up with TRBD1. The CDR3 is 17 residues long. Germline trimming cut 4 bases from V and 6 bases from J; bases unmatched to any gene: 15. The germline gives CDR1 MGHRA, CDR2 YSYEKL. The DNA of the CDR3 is TGCGCCAGCAGCCGTAGTGTGGTGAGGGGGCCGGTCAATGAGCAGTTCTTC. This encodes CASSRSVVRGPVNEQFF.

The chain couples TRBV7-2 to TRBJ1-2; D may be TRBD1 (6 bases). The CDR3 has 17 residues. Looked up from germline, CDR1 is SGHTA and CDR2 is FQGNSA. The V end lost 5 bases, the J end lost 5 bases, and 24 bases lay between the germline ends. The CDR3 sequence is CASSPHNSQGGRYGYTF. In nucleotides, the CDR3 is TGTGCCAGCAGCCCCCATAATTCACAGGGTGGAAGGTATGGCTACACCTTC.

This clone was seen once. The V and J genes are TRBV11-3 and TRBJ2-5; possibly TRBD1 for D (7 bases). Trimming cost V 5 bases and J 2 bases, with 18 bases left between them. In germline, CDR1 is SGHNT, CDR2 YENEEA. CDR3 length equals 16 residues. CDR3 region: CASSGPREDRQETQYF. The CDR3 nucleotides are TGTGCCAGCAGCGGCCCGAGGGAGGACAGGCAAGAGACCCAGTACTTC.

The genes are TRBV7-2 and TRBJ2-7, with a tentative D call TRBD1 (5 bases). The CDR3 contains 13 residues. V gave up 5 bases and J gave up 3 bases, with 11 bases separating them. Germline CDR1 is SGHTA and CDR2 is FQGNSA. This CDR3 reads CASSRAGIYEQYF. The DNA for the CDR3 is TGTGCCAGCAGCCGCGCAGGGATCTACGAGCAGTACTTC.

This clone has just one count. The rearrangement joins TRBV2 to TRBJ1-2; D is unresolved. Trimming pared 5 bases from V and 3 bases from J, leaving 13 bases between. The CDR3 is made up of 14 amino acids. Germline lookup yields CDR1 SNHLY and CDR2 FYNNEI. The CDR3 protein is CASSLTGRDYGYTF. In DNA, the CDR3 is TGTGCCAGCAGTCTAACCGGACGGGACTATGGCTACACCTTC.

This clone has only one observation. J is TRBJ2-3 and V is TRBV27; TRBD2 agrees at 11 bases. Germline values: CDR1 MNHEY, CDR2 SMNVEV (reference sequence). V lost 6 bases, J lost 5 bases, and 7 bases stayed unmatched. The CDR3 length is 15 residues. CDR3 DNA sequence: TGTGCCAGCAGCCCACTAGCGGGAGTGGGAGATACGCAGTATTTT. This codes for CASSPLAGVGDTQYF.

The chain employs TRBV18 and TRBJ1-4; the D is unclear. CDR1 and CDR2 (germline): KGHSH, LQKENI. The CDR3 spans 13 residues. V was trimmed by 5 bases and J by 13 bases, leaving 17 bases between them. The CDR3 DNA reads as TGTGCCAGCTCAGGACGGACCGACGTGGGACTGTTTTTT. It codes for CASSGRTDVGLFF.

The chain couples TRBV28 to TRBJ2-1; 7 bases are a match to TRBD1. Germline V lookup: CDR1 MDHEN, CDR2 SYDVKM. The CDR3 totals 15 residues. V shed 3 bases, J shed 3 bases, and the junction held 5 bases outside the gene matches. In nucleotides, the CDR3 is TGTGCCAGCAGTTTGGTAGGACAGGACTACAATGAGCAGTTCTTC. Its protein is CASSLVGQDYNEQFF.

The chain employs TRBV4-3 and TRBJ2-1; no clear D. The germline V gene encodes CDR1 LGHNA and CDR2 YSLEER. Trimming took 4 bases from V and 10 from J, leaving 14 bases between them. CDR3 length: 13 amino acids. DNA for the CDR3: TGCGCCAGCAGCCGCCTAACAGCCGGGGAGCAGTTCTTC. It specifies CASSRLTAGEQFF.